One T cell receptor (beta chain) is described in this entry. The antigen is not known. The data are from a study of post-analysis software for immune sequencing data. Looking at the study overall: Relapsing-remitting, secondary progressive and progressive-relapsing forms made up the multiple sclerosis disease courses.

Unique molecular identifiers were carried by the TCR beta cDNA libraries. About half a million cDNA molecules were recovered from an input of roughly 0.95 to 10 million T cells. Using its own MiXCR run on the PCR reads, TCRdb lists one record per CDR3 protein. Of some 800,000 distinct CDR3 sequences in the sample, roughly 46% are singletons; the top ten hold roughly 4.9%. Whole-study findings and limits: Four or five TRBV segments, TRBV5-6, TRBV5-1 and TRBV20-1 among them, were found more frequent in patients than controls. The F measure placed samples prepared in the same batch into strongly shared clusters. When compared against controls, multiple sclerosis patients showed significantly lower normalized Chao1 diversity.

The trim removed 3 bases at V and 1 base at J, leaving 4 bases unmatched. This CDR3 contains 15 residues. Germline CDR1 is MGHRA and CDR2 is YSYEKL. Material for sequencing was blood. The receptor's source is a girl between 10 and 17 years old with multiple sclerosis. This chain connects TRBV4-1 to TRBJ2-5; 8 positions match TRBD2. As DNA, the CDR3 is TGCGCCAGCAGCCAGTCCGGGACTAGCCAAGAGACCCAGTACTTC. Protein product: CASSQSGTSQETQYF.